The rows below give T cell receptor beta chains drawn from one sample of a study of blood T cell repertoires in COVID-19. The repertoire was sequenced with immunoSEQ multiplex PCR; TCRdb's copy has only in-frame clones and lacks some. Of 250,000 or so clones in the sample, around nine tenths were seen once. The sequenced sample was peripheral blood. The receptors come from a woman aged 35 to 49 who had recovered from COVID-19. Each CDR3 is given with its conserved first and last residue. The D gene is left open where the match is weak. A clone size is listed for some rows: how often the clone was seen (once, few, many), or a class if it is expanded.

>TRBJ2-1|NA|TRBD2|TRBV5-1
CASSPWGGRAGEQFF
TGCGCCAGCAGCCCTTGGGGCGGGAGGGCCGGGGAGCAGTTCTTC
>TRBJ2-5|NA|NA|TRBV3-1/TRBV3-2
CASSQATGTGKTQYF
TGTGCCAGCAGCCAAGCCACCGGGACTGGGAAGACCCAGTACTTC
>TRBJ2-2|many|NA|TRBV30
CAWSVGGTGELFF
TGTGCCTGGAGTGTAGGGGGCACCGGGGAGCTGTTTTTT
>TRBJ1-1|NA|NA|TRBV5-1
CASSFQGLNTEAFF
TGCGCCAGCAGCTTCCAGGGGTTGAACACTGAAGCTTTCTTT
>TRBJ2-1|NA|TRBD1|TRBV18
CASSPRGRGPNEQFF
TGTGCCAGCTCACCCAGGGGCAGGGGGCCCAATGAGCAGTTCTTC
>TRBJ1-4|NA|NA|TRBV5-5
CASSLTYSIGFDEKLFF
TGTGCCAGCAGCTTGACTTACTCGATCGGTTTTGATGAAAAACTGTTTTTT
>TRBJ2-7|few|TRBD2|TRBV27
CASRIGGGPYEQYF
TGTGCCAGCCGGATCGGGGGAGGGCCGTACGAGCAGTACTTC
>TRBJ2-5|NA|TRBD2|TRBV19
CASSKGLAGGETQYF
TGTGCCAGTAGTAAGGGACTAGCGGGAGGAGAGACCCAGTACTTC
>TRBJ1-2|NA|TRBD1|TRBV19
CASSMPRALPGQGLPGRTF
TGTGCCAGTAGTATGCCCCGGGCCCTACCGGGACAGGGGCTTCCTGGGCGCACCTTC
>TRBJ1-5|NA|TRBD1|TRBV10-3
CAISGGQGVNQPQHF
TGTGCCATCAGTGGGGGACAGGGGGTGAATCAGCCCCAGCATTTT
>TRBJ2-1|NA|TRBD2|TRBV4-2
CASSPLAGQPFF
TGTGCCAGCAGCCCCCTAGCGGGTCAGCCGTTCTTC
>TRBJ1-2|NA|NA|TRBV7-3
CASSLGQNYGYTF
TGTGCCAGCAGCTTAGGACAAAACTATGGCTACACCTTC
>TRBJ2-3|NA|TRBD2|TRBV9
CASSVSGTSTDTQYF
TGTGCCAGCAGCGTGAGCGGGACCAGCACAGATACGCAGTATTTT
>TRBJ2-3|NA|TRBD2|TRBV7-2
CASSPPREGGDTQYF
TGTGCCAGCAGCCCCCCGCGGGAGGGGGGGGATACGCAGTATTTT
>TRBJ2-5|NA|TRBD2|TRBV5-8
CASSPPRGSAPETQYF
TGTGCCAGCAGCCCCCCGCGGGGGAGCGCTCCAGAGACCCAGTACTTC
>TRBJ1-1|NA|TRBD1|TRBV5-1
CASSLGDRGLSNTEAFF
TGCGCCAGCAGCTTAGGGGACAGGGGGCTTTCGAACACTGAAGCTTTCTTT
>TRBJ1-3|NA|NA|TRBV29-1
CSVQNGASSGNTIYF
TGCAGCGTCCAAAATGGGGCGTCCTCTGGAAACACCATATATTTT
>TRBJ1-1|NA|NA|TRBV29-1
CSVDNREPEAFF
TGCAGCGTTGACAATCGCGAGCCTGAAGCTTTCTTT
>TRBJ2-5|NA|TRBD2|TRBV24-1
CATSLAGGETQYF
TGTGCCACCAGTCTGGCGGGGGGAGAGACCCAGTACTTC
>TRBJ1-1|NA|NA|TRBV11-2
CASSLARGHPEAFF
TGTGCCAGCAGCTTAGCCCGAGGACATCCTGAAGCTTTCTTT
>TRBJ2-3|few|NA|TRBV5-8
CASSLGRAFTDTQYF
TGTGCCAGCAGCTTGGGGAGGGCCTTCACAGATACGCAGTATTTT
>TRBJ1-3|NA|NA|TRBV6-5
CASSRGPISGNTIYF
TGTGCCAGCAGCAGGGGACCGATCTCTGGAAACACCATATATTTT